A selection of T cell receptor beta chains follows, all from one sample in a study of blood T cells in healthy people across ages. MiXCR was run by TCRdb on the 5' RACE reads, yielding one entry per CDR3 protein. The sample yields 550,000 to 750,000 distinct CDR3 sequences, about 21% seen once. The sample comprised blood. The receptors were gathered from a man between 65 and 79 years old in good health. Each CDR3 is given with its conserved first and last residue. The D gene is left open where the match is weak. Only some rows state a clone size, as once, few, many or a class for expanded clones.

size	V	J	D	DNA	CDR3
NA	TRBV7-6	TRBJ2-5	TRBD2	TGTGCCAGCAGCTTAGAAGGGACTAGCGGGAGAGGGGAGACCCAGCACTTC	CASSLEGTSGRGETQHF
NA	TRBV20-1	TRBJ2-2	NA	TGCAGTGCTAGAGGGAACTCGAACACCGGGGAGCTGTTTTTT	CSARGNSNTGELFF
few	TRBV3-1	TRBJ1-1	NA	TGTGCCAGCAGCCATGGCCAGCCTGGGGCTGAAGCTTTCTTT	CASSHGQPGAEAFF
NA	TRBV7-9	TRBJ1-4	TRBD1	TGTGCCAGCAGCCGACAGGGAAAGACAGAAAAACTGTTTTTT	CASSRQGKTEKLFF
few	TRBV10-3	TRBJ1-4	TRBD1	TGTGCCATCAGTGAGTCGGACAGGGCGCATGAAAAACTGTTTTTT	CAISESDRAHEKLFF
NA	TRBV21-1	TRBJ2-7	NA	TGTGCCAGCAGCGCACCCGGGACTTACACCGCCTACGAGCAGTACTTC	CASSAPGTYTAYEQYF
few	TRBV5-1	TRBJ2-5	NA	TGCGCCAGCAGCTACGTCGGGAGCAGTTCTGGTGAGCAGTACTTC	CASSYVGSSSGEQYF
few	TRBV6-2/TRBV6-3	TRBJ2-1	TRBD2	TGTGCCAGCAGCCAGACTAGCGGGAGCAATGAGCAGTTCTTC	CASSQTSGSNEQFF
NA	TRBV6-5	TRBJ2-3	NA	TGTGCCAGCAGTTACTCGTCGGAAGCGAGCACAGATACGCAGTATTTT	CASSYSSEASTDTQYF
NA	TRBV20-1	TRBJ2-3	TRBD2	TGCAGTGCCGCGGGACTAGCGGGGGCCAGCACAGATACGCAGTATTTT	CSAAGLAGASTDTQYF
NA	TRBV13	TRBJ2-1	NA	TGTGCCAGCAGCTCCGAGGTAGTCGAGGGCAACAATGAGCAGTTCTTC	CASSSEVVEGNNEQFF
few	TRBV7-6	TRBJ2-5	NA	TGTGCCAGCAGCTTAGATATCGGGCAGCAAGAGACCCAGTACTTC	CASSLDIGQQETQYF
NA	TRBV20-1	TRBJ2-3	NA	TGCAGTGCAAAAGGGGGCACAGATACGCAGTATTTT	CSAKGGTDTQYF
few	TRBV20-1	TRBJ2-7	TRBD2	TGCAGTGCTAGAGATAGTGGCGGGAGTAGCTACGAGCAGTACTTC	CSARDSGGSSYEQYF
NA	TRBV14	TRBJ1-6	NA	TGTGCCAGCAGCCATACGTCCCGATCGGGTTCACCCCTCCACTTT	CASSHTSRSGSPLHF
NA	TRBV20-1	TRBJ1-5	TRBD1	TGCAGTGCTTATAGACAGGGATATAGCAATCAGCCCCAGCATTTT	CSAYRQGYSNQPQHF
few	TRBV5-1	TRBJ2-1	TRBD2	TGCGCCAGCAGCCCCATAACTAGCGGAGTCTCCTACAATGAGCAGTTCTTC	CASSPITSGVSYNEQFF
NA	TRBV19	TRBJ2-7	TRBD1	TGTGCCACCCAGGACAGGGCCTACGAGCAGTACTTC	CATQDRAYEQYF
few	TRBV11-2	TRBJ2-3	TRBD2	TGTGCCAGCAGCAAGACTAGCGGACGCACAGATACGCAGTATTTT	CASSKTSGRTDTQYF
few	TRBV28	TRBJ2-1	TRBD2	TGTGCCAGCAGTGCCATGTTAGCGGGAAACTACAATGAGCAGTTCTTC	CASSAMLAGNYNEQFF
NA	TRBV5-5	TRBJ2-2	TRBD1	TGTGCCAGCAGCTTAAGTTCGCGTAGTGGACAGGGGGCCCTCGGGCTGTTTTTT	CASSLSSRSGQGALGLFF
NA	TRBV12-3/TRBV12-4	TRBJ2-3	TRBD2	TGTGCCAGCCGACTAGCGGGAGGGCCGGGGACAGATACGCAGTATTTT	CASRLAGGPGTDTQYF
NA	TRBV12-3/TRBV12-4	TRBJ1-1	NA	TGTGCCAGCAGTTCTGGATTATCCACTGAAGCTTTCTTT	CASSSGLSTEAFF
NA	TRBV6-1	TRBJ2-3	NA	TGTGCCAGCACCGGCACAGATACGCAGTATTTT	CASTGTDTQYF
few	TRBV25-1	TRBJ2-7	TRBD1	TGTGCCAGCAGTGATTGGACAGGGGGGACCTACGAGCAGTACTTC	CASSDWTGGTYEQYF
few	TRBV18	TRBJ2-5	NA	TGTGCCAGCTCACCGGGGGGGCTGGAGGCCCAGTACTTC	CASSPGGLEAQYF
NA	TRBV2	TRBJ2-2	NA	TGTGCCAGCAGTGAAAACGGGGCCGGGGAGCTGTTTTTT	CASSENGAGELFF
few	TRBV30	TRBJ2-6	NA	TGTGCCTGGACAGGAATTGGGGCCAACGTCCTGACTTTC	CAWTGIGANVLTF
few	TRBV5-1	TRBJ2-1	NA	TGCGCCAGCAGCCTGACTAATGATGAGCAGTTCTTC	CASSLTNDEQFF
once	TRBV19	TRBJ1-5	NA	TGTGCCAGCAACTCCGGGACCGGGGCCAATCAGCCCCAGCATTTT	CASNSGTGANQPQHF
NA	TRBV5-1	TRBJ1-1	NA	TGCGCCAGCAGCAGGGTATCCCGGGGGGCTGACACTGAAGCTTTCTTT	CASSRVSRGADTEAFF
NA	TRBV3-1	TRBJ1-5	NA	TGTGCCAGCAGCCGGGGGCAGGCTAATCAGCCCCAGCATTTT	CASSRGQANQPQHF
many	TRBV7-9	TRBJ2-5	NA	TGTGCCAGCAGCCAAACTAGGGGGGAGACCCAGTACTTC	CASSQTRGETQYF
few	TRBV10-3	TRBJ1-6	NA	TGTGCCATCAGTGAAGTCAATAATAATTCACCCCTCCACTTT	CAISEVNNNSPLHF
once	TRBV6-5	TRBJ1-3	NA	TGTGCCAGCAGTTCCGGCAGGGCGAGCTCTGGAAACACCATATATTTT	CASSSGRASSGNTIYF
few	TRBV28	TRBJ2-7	NA	TGTGCCAGCGGGGAGTTAGACAGCACCTACGAGCAGTACTTC	CASGELDSTYEQYF
NA	TRBV12-3/TRBV12-4	TRBJ2-5	TRBD2	TGTGCCAGCAGCGAACCGTCTAGCGGACTCCAAGAGACCCAGTACTTC	CASSEPSSGLQETQYF
once	TRBV6-5	TRBJ2-5	NA	TGTGCCAGCAGTTACTCAAAGGGGAGACCGCAAGAGACCCAGTACTTC	CASSYSKGRPQETQYF
few	TRBV12-3/TRBV12-4	TRBJ1-2	TRBD1	TGTGCCAGCAGTTTAGATCGCGACAGGGACTTCTTC	CASSLDRDRDFF
NA	TRBV4-1	TRBJ2-7	NA	TGCGCCAGCAGCCACCGGGACTCCGATTACGAGCAGTACTTC	CASSHRDSDYEQYF
few	TRBV7-9	TRBJ2-7	TRBD2	TGTGCCAGCAGCCCGAATGGCGGGAGTTCCAACGAGCAGTACTTC	CASSPNGGSSNEQYF
few	TRBV6-6	TRBJ1-6	NA	TGTGCCAGCACCTTACTCCGGGACAAAAATTCACCCCTCCACTTT	CASTLLRDKNSPLHF
NA	TRBV5-1	TRBJ2-3	NA	TGCGCCAGCAGCTCCGGGGCGCCCCGCACAGATACGCAGTATTTT	CASSSGAPRTDTQYF
NA	TRBV6-5	TRBJ2-7	NA	TGTGCCAGCAGGAAATTAGCGAGGAGGGGGTCGGACGAGCAGTACTTC	CASRKLARRGSDEQYF
few	TRBV20-1	TRBJ1-4	NA	TGCAGTGCTAGAGATCAGGGGAGTGAAAAACTGTTTTTT	CSARDQGSEKLFF
many	TRBV7-8	TRBJ1-1	NA	TGTGCCAGCAGCTTGGACGGGAGAGACACTGAAGCTTTCTTT	CASSLDGRDTEAFF
NA	TRBV18	TRBJ2-1	TRBD2	TGTGCCAGCTCACGTGGGCGGGAGAGCTCCTACAATGAGCAGTTCTTC	CASSRGRESSYNEQFF
few	TRBV10-3	TRBJ2-1	TRBD2	TGTGCCATCGCACGGGGGGAAGACAATGAGCAGTTCTTC	CAIARGEDNEQFF
few	TRBV14	TRBJ1-4	NA	TGTGCCAGCAGCCAAGTGTTAGGGCCTATGTTTTTT	CASSQVLGPMFF
NA	TRBV29-1	TRBJ1-5	NA	TGCAGCGTTGTGGCAGCTAATCAGCCCCAGCATTTT	CSVVAANQPQHF
few	TRBV20-1	TRBJ2-1	TRBD2	TGCAGTGCTAGGGGTCTAGCGGGAGCGATTGAGCAGTTCTTC	CSARGLAGAIEQFF
NA	TRBV29-1	TRBJ2-7	TRBD2	TGCAGCGTTGAATGGGGCGGACTAGCGGGAGATCACGAGCAGTACTTC	CSVEWGGLAGDHEQYF
NA	TRBV20-1	TRBJ2-6	TRBD2	TGCAGTGCTAGAGAGGGTAGCGGGATCTCTGGGGCCAACGTCCTGACTTTC	CSAREGSGISGANVLTF
NA	TRBV5-1	TRBJ2-1	TRBD2	TGCGCCAGCAGCTTGCCTAGCGGGGTCAATGAGCAGTTCTTC	CASSLPSGVNEQFF